This T cell receptor beta chain was identified in a study of OX40 agonist ivuxolimab in advanced cancers. Study-level information: Patients received ivuxolimab, an agonistic anti-OX40 (CD134) antibody. Every patient in dose escalation had hepatocellular carcinoma, melanoma, renal cell or head and neck cancer.

Sequenced by immunoSEQ multiplex PCR; TCRdb stores in-frame clones only, minus some. Among about 60,000 clones listed, roughly 90% were seen once. The germline V gene has CDR1 SEHNR and CDR2 FQNEAQ (reference sequence). The germline V and J ends were trimmed by 3 bases and 3 bases, with 5 bases remaining between them. The CDR3 is 12 residues long. This specimen was CD4+ or CD8+ T cells sorted from blood, taken in a trial of the OX40 agonist ivuxolimab. The clonotype originates from an adult with an advanced solid tumor such as melanoma, head and neck, liver or kidney cancer. This chain links TRBV7-9 with TRBJ2-5, with no clear D. The DNA of the CDR3 is TGTGCCAGCAGCTTTGGTGAAGAGACCCAGTACTTC. This encodes CASSFGEETQYF. Looking up the rest from reference TRBV7-9 and TRBJ2-5 gives the full variable domain: DTGVSQNPRHKITKRGQNVTFRCDPISEHNRLYWYRQTLGQGPEFLTYFQNEAQLEKSRLLSDRFSAERPKGSFSTLEIQRTEQGDSAMYLCASSFGEETQYFGPGTRLLVL.